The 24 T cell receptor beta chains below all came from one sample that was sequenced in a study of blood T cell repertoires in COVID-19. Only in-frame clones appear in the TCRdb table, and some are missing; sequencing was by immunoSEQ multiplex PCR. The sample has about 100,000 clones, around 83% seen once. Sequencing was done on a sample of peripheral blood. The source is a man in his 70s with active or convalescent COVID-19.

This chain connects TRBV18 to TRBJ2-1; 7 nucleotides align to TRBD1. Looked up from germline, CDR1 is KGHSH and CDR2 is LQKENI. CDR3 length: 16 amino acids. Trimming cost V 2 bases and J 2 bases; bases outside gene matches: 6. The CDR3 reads CASSPNRGPPYNEQFF. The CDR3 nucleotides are TGTGCCAGCTCACCAAACAGGGGCCCCCCCTACAATGAGCAGTTCTTC.

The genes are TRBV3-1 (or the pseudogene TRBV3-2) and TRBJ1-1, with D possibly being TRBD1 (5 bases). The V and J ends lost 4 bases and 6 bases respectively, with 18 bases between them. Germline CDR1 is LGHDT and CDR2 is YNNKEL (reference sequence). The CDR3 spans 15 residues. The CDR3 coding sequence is TGTGCCAGCAGCCTAAGGGGCCCTCACTCCCCTGAAGCTTTCTTT. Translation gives CASSLRGPHSPEAFF.

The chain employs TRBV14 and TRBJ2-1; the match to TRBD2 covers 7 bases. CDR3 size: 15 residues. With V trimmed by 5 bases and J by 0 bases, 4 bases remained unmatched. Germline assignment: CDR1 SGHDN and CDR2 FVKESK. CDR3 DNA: TGTGCCAGCAGCACCAGGGAGGGCTCCTACAATGAGCAGTTCTTC. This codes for CASSTREGSYNEQFF.

The CDR3 loop is CASSGMEWSGANVLTF. CDR3 nucleotide sequence: TGTGCCAGCAGTGGCATGGAGTGGTCTGGGGCCAACGTCCTGACTTTC. The V and J genes are TRBV6-2 or TRBV6-3 and TRBJ2-6; unclear D gene. V was shortened by 5 bases and J by 1 base, with 12 bases between the two germline ends. This CDR3 comprises 16 residues. The germline V gene encodes CDR1 MNHEY and CDR2 SVGEGT.

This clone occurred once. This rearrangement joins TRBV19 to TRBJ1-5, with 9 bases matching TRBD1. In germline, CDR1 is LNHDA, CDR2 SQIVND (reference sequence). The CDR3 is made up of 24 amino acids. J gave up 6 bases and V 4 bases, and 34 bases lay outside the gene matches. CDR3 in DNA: TGTGCCAGTAGTAACGCCCGGGACAGGGATAGGGACAGGCACCCCCGGGAAGTCGGTCAGCCCCAGCATTTT. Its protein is CASSNARDRDRDRHPREVGQPQHF.

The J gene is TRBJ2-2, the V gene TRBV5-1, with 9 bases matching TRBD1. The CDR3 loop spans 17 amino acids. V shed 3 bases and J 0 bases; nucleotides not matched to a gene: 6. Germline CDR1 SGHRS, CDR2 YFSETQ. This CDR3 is CASSSLGQGTNTGELFF. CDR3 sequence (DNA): TGCGCCAGCAGCTCGCTCGGACAGGGGACGAACACCGGGGAGCTGTTTTTT.

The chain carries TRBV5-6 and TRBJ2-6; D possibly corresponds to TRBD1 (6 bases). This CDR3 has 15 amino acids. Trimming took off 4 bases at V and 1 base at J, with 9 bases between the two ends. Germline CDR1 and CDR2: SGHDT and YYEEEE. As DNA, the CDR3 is TGTGCCAGCAGCCTTACAGGGTCTGGGGCCAACGTCCTGACTTTC. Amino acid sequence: CASSLTGSGANVLTF.

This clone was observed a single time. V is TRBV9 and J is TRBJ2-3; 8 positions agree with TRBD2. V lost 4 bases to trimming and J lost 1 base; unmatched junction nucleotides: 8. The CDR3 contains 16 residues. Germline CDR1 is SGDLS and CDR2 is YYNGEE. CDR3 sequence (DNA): TGTGCCAGCAGCTCCCGACTAGCGTCGGGCACAGATACGCAGTATTTT. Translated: CASSSRLASGTDTQYF. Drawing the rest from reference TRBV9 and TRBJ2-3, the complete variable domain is DSGVTQTPKHLITATGQRVTLRCSPRSGDLSVYWYQQSLDQGLQFLIQYYNGEERAKGNILERFSAQQFPDLHSELNLSSLELGDSALYFCASSSRLASGTDTQYFGPGTRLTVL.

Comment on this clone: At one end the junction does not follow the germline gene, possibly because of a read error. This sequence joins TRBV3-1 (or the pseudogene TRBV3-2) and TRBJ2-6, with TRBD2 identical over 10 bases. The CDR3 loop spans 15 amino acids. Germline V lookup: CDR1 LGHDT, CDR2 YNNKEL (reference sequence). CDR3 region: CASSQASGGADVLTF. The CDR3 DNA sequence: TGTGCCAGCAGCCAAGCCAGCGGGGGGGCCGACGTCCTGACTTTC.

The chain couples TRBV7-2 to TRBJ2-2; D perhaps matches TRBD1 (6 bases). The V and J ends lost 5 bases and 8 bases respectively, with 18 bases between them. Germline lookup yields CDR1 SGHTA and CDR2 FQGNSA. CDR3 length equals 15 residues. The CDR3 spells CASSNRVGIGGELFF. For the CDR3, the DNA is TGTGCCAGCAGCAACAGGGTGGGCATAGGTGGGGAGCTGTTTTTT.

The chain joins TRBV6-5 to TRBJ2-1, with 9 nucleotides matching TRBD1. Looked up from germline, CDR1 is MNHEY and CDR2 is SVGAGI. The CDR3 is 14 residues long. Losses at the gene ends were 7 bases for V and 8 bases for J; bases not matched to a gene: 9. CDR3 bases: TGTGCCAGCAACCCGGGACAGGGATGGTATGAGCAGTTCTTC. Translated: CASNPGQGWYEQFF.

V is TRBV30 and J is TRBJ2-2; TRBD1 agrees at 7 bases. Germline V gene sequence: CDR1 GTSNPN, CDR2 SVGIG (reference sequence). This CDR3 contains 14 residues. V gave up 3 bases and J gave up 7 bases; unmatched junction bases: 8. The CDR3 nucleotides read TGTGCCTGGAGGGGGACGCCAGGGGGCGGGGAGCTGTTTTTT. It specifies CAWRGTPGGGELFF.

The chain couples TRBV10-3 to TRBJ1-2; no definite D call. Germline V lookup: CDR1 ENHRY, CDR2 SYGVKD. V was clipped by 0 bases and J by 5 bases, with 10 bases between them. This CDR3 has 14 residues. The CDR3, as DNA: TGTGCCATCAGTGAGTCTCCCTCGGTGTATGGCTACACCTTC. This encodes CAISESPSVYGYTF.

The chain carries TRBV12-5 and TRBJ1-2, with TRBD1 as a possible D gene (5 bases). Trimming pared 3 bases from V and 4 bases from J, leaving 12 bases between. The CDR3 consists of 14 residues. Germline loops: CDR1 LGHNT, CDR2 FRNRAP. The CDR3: CASGFSQGGYGYTF. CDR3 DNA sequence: TGTGCTAGTGGTTTCAGCCAGGGTGGCTATGGCTACACCTTC.

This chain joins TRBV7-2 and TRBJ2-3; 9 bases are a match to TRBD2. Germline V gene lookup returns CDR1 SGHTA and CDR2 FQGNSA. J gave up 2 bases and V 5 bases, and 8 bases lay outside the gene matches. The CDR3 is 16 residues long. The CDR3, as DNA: TGTGCCAGCAGCACCCGAGCGGGGGGCTCCACAGATACGCAGTATTTT. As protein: CASSTRAGGSTDTQYF.

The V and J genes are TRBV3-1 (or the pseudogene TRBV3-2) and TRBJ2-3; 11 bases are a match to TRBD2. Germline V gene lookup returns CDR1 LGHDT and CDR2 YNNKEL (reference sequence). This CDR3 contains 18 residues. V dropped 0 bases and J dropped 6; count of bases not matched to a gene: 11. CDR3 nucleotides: TGTGCCAGCAGCCAAGATCTTGGGGCTAGCGGGGGGAGGGATACGCAGTATTTT. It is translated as CASSQDLGASGGRDTQYF.

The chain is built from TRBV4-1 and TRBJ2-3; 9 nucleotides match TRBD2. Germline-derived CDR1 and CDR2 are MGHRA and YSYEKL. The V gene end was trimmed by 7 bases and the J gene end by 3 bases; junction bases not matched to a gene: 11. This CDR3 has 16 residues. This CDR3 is CASTRGGGARTDTQYF. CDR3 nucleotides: TGCGCCAGCACCAGGGGCGGGGGGGCCAGAACAGATACGCAGTATTTT.

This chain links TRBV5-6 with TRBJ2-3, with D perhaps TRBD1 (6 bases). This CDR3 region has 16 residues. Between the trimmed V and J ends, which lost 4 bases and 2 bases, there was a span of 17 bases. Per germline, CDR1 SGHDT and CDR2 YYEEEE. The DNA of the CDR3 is TGTGCCAGCAGCGCCTTTAACAGGGAGTCCACAGATACGCAGTATTTT. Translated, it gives CASSAFNRESTDTQYF. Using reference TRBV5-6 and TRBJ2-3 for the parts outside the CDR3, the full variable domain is DAGVTQSPTHLIKTRGQQVTLRCSPKSGHDTVSWYQQALGQGPQFIFQYYEEEERQRGNFPDRFSGHQFPNYSSELNVNALLLGDSALYLCASSAFNRESTDTQYFGPGTRLTVL.

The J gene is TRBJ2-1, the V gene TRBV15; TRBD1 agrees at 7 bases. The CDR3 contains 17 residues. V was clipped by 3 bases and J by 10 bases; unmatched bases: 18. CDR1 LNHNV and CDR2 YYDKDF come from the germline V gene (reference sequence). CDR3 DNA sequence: TGTGCCACCAGCAGGAAACCTGGGAAGGACAGGCCCAAGGAGCAGTTCTTC. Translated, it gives CATSRKPGKDRPKEQFF.

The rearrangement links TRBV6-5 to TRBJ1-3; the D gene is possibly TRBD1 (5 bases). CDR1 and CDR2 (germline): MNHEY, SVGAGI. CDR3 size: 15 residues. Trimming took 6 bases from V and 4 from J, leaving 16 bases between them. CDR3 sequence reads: CASSYDSYSGNTIYF. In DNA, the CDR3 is TGTGCCAGCAGCTACGACAGTTACTCGGGAAACACCATATATTTT.

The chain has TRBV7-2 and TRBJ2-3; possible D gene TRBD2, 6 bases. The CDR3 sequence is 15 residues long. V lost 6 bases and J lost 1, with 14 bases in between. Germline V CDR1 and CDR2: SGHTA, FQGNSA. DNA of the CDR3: TGTGCCAGCAGACCGGGGGACTTTGGCACAGATACGCAGTATTTT. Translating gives CASRPGDFGTDTQYF.

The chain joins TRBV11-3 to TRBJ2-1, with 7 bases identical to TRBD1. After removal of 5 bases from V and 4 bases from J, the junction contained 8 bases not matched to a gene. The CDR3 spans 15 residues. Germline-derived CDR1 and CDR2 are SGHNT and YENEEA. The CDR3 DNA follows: TGTGCCAGCAGCCCCAGACAGGGACCTTACAATGAGCAGTTCTTC. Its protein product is CASSPRQGPYNEQFF.

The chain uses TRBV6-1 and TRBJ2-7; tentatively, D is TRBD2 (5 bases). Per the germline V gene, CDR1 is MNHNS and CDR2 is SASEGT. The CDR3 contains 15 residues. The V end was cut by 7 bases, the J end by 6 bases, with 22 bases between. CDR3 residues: CASIGGGITPGEQYF. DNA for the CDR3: TGTGCCAGCATCGGAGGAGGTATCACCCCGGGCGAGCAGTACTTC.

CDR3 protein: CASSYRADRTYGYTF. CDR3 coding DNA: TGTGCCAGCAGTTACCGTGCGGACAGGACCTATGGCTACACCTTC. V gene TRBV6-5 combines with J gene TRBJ1-2; the match to TRBD1 covers 7 bases. This CDR3 is 15 amino acids long. The germline CDR1 and CDR2 sequences are MNHEY and SVGAGI. With V trimmed by 2 bases and J by 4 bases, 7 bases remained unmatched.